The entry that follows covers one T cell receptor (beta chain) sequence. The antigen remains unidentified. CDR1 is MNHNY and CDR2 is SVGAGI in the germline V gene (reference sequence). V was clipped by 4 bases and J by 4 bases, with 5 bases between them. This CDR3 region has 12 residues. This sample is part of a study of cytomegalovirus exposure and HLA in healthy donors. Background on the study: HLA-typed donors contributed around 82 million unique TCRs, which were held in an early data release.

Points from the study as a whole: Versus the approximately 700-donor mean, an Asian-associated ancestry cluster reportedly showed fewer N-insertions in a later analysis.

PCR was performed using 60 Vbeta and 13 Jbeta primers. Method: immunoSEQ multiplex PCR; TCRdb's copy keeps in-frame clones and lacks some. This table holds about 95,000 clones, 82% found once. Sequencing was done on a sample of PBMCs. The TCR was taken from a man aged 25 to 40 in good health and CMV-seropositive. The chain uses TRBV6-6 and TRBJ2-4; D is unresolved. For the CDR3, the DNA is TGTGCCAGCAGTTCTTATAAAAACATTCAGTACTTC. It translates to CASSSYKNIQYF.